This T cell receptor beta chain was captured in a study of CD8 T cells in ankylosing spondylitis. Points from the study as a whole: Disease-linked clones bore a CD8+ phenotype, appearing relatively rarely in peripheral blood. Matched ankylosing spondylitis synovial fluid reportedly showed significant enrichment of disease-linked clones. What seemed typical of ankylosing spondylitis blood was a TCR beta motif built from roughly eight highly homologous variants.

Ten or more counts support this clonotype. As yet, its antigen is unknown. Germline CDR1 and CDR2: SGDLS and YYNGEE. V was pared by 1 base and J by 2 bases, with 10 bases between. The length of the CDR3 is 15 residues. Quantitative 5'-RACE was performed with molecular barcodes, and it yielded the TCR beta libraries. TCRdb ran MiXCR on the 5' RACE reads and lists one entry per CDR3 protein. The sample includes tens of thousands of distinct CDR3 sequences, less than 4% seen only once; the top ten take approximately 3%. This TCR derives from a male donor with ankylosing spondylitis or in good health (not recorded which). What was sequenced was blood, either unsorted or a sorted T cell fraction (not recorded which). V is TRBV9 and J is TRBJ2-1, with D possibly matching TRBD2 (6 bases). CDR3 loop: CASSVTSGAYNEQFF. DNA for the CDR3: TGTGCCAGCAGCGTAACTTCGGGGGCCTACAATGAGCAGTTCTTC.